A selection of T cell receptor beta chains follows, all from one sample in a study of somatic mutations in cytotoxic T cells in rheumatoid arthritis. This table comes from immunoSEQ multiplex PCR, and its TCRdb copy is limited to in-frame clones, with some not included. The table records 15,000 to 20,000 clones, more than 80% of them present only once. Sequenced sample: CD8+ T cells sorted from blood. These receptors were taken from an adult with rheumatoid arthritis. The conserved cysteine and the conserved F or W are not part of the CDR3 here. Each record gives: J gene, V gene, CDR3 protein.

j_gene: TRBJ2-7
v_gene: TRBV4-3
CDR3aa: ASSQDGGFEQY

j_gene: TRBJ2-1
v_gene: TRBV29-1
CDR3aa: SVSTGANYNEQF

j_gene: TRBJ2-3
v_gene: TRBV9
CDR3aa: ASSAPGQGGRDTQY

j_gene: TRBJ2-5
v_gene: TRBV11-3
CDR3aa: ASSPLEGQETQY

j_gene: TRBJ2-7
v_gene: TRBV29-1
CDR3aa: SVESADYEQY

j_gene: TRBJ2-5
v_gene: TRBV5-4
CDR3aa: ASSLDGTQETQY

j_gene: TRBJ1-2
v_gene: TRBV10-3
CDR3aa: AIEGANYGYT

j_gene: TRBJ1-3
v_gene: TRBV7-6
CDR3aa: ASSLGGSGNTIY

j_gene: TRBJ2-7
v_gene: TRBV27
CDR3aa: ASSLGNEQY

j_gene: TRBJ2-7
v_gene: TRBV11-2
CDR3aa: ASSSTTGGGSSYEQY

j_gene: TRBJ2-7
v_gene: TRBV4-1
CDR3aa: ASSQDTTSGRGYEQY

j_gene: TRBJ1-2
v_gene: TRBV9
CDR3aa: ASSPKSDPSGYT

j_gene: TRBJ2-7
v_gene: TRBV7-9
CDR3aa: ASGIRVYEQY

j_gene: TRBJ1-1
v_gene: TRBV19
CDR3aa: ASSIRTGGDTEAF

j_gene: TRBJ2-7
v_gene: TRBV9
CDR3aa: ASSEGTGHSYEQY

j_gene: TRBJ2-7
v_gene: TRBV9
CDR3aa: ASSVESGGYEQY

j_gene: TRBJ1-1
v_gene: TRBV6-5
CDR3aa: ASSYYINRADTEAF

j_gene: TRBJ2-7
v_gene: TRBV11-2
CDR3aa: ASSLGQGFYEQY

j_gene: TRBJ2-7
v_gene: TRBV27
CDR3aa: ASSSAPTAYEQY

j_gene: TRBJ1-1
v_gene: TRBV25-1
CDR3aa: ASTGGRVNTEAF

j_gene: TRBJ2-6
v_gene: TRBV10-3
CDR3aa: AISPGGRGANVLT

j_gene: TRBJ2-7
v_gene: TRBV29-1
CDR3aa: SVEVADYEQY

j_gene: TRBJ2-5
v_gene: TRBV7-3
CDR3aa: ASSLTVGARETQY

j_gene: TRBJ2-5
v_gene: TRBV19
CDR3aa: ASSILGREETQY

j_gene: TRBJ1-2
v_gene: TRBV6-1
CDR3aa: ASSEKGNGRGYGYT

j_gene: TRBJ2-6
v_gene: TRBV19
CDR3aa: ASSNRQGLGGANVLT